These 20 T cell receptor beta chains were all obtained from the same sample, sequenced in a study of cytomegalovirus exposure and HLA in healthy donors. Use of 60 Vbeta and 13 Jbeta primers characterized the PCR. The data were produced by immunoSEQ multiplex PCR, yet TCRdb's version contains in-frame clones alone and is incomplete. The table lists approximately 220,000 clones, 60% to 80% of them singletons. The sample consisted of PBMCs. The source is a woman aged 30 to 39 in good health and CMV-seronegative.

V gene TRBV5-1 combines with J gene TRBJ1-1; possible D gene TRBD1, 5 bases. CDR3 length: 14 residues. Germline loops: CDR1 SGHRS, CDR2 YFSETQ. The ends were cut back, 3 bases at V and 7 bases at J, with 16 bases in the middle. The CDR3 here is CASSSTHAGNEAFF. As DNA, the CDR3 is TGCGCCAGCAGCTCCACCCATGCAGGGAATGAAGCTTTCTTT. Filled out from reference TRBV5-1 and TRBJ1-1, the complete variable domain reads KAGVTQTPRYLIKTRGQQVTLSCSPISGHRSVSWYQQTPGQGLQFLFEYFSETQRNKGNFPGRFSGRQFSNSRSEMNVSTLELGDSALYLCASSSTHAGNEAFFGQGTRLTVV.

This sequence joins TRBV5-1 and TRBJ2-7; D is possibly TRBD2 (6 bases). Per germline, CDR1 SGHRS and CDR2 YFSETQ. V lost 4 bases, J lost 3 bases, and 17 bases lay in between. This CDR3 is built from 15 residues. CDR3 region: CASSPGTAHNYEQYF. The DNA for the CDR3 is TGCGCCAGCAGCCCCGGGACTGCGCACAACTACGAGCAGTACTTC.

The CDR3 loop reads CASSTDRERGYTF. The CDR3 DNA follows: TGCGCCAGCAGTACCGACAGGGAACGGGGCTACACCTTC. The chain employs TRBV10-2 and TRBJ1-2; TRBD1 matches at 7 bases. The CDR3 covers 13 residues. CDR1 and CDR2 from the germline V gene are WSHSY and SAAADI. The junction had 8 bases not matched to a gene; V was cut back by 5 bases and J by 8 bases.

The chain uses TRBV5-1 and TRBJ1-1, with unresolved D. From germline, CDR1 is SGHRS and CDR2 YFSETQ. The V end lost 0 bases, the J end lost 5 bases, and 14 bases lay between the germline ends. The CDR3 loop spans 15 amino acids. CDR3 amino acids: CASSLDAGSQTEAFF. CDR3 nucleotide sequence: TGCGCCAGCAGCTTGGACGCGGGATCTCAAACTGAAGCTTTCTTT.

Only a few counts were recorded for this clone. The CDR3 loop is CAWAGQFNEKLFF. For the CDR3, the DNA is TGTGCCTGGGCAGGACAGTTTAATGAAAAACTGTTTTTT. The rearrangement joins TRBV30 to TRBJ1-4; D perhaps matches TRBD1 (6 bases). This CDR3 spans 13 amino acids. V gave up 5 bases and J gave up 4 bases, with 11 bases separating them. The germline gives CDR1 GTSNPN, CDR2 SVGIG (reference sequence).

The chain combines TRBV7-8 with TRBJ1-5, with D possibly TRBD1 on 5 matching bases. Germline CDR1 reads SGHVS; CDR2 reads FQNEAQ. This CDR3 has 15 amino acids. V gave up 1 base and J gave up 3 bases, with 10 bases separating them. In DNA form, the CDR3 reads TGTGCCAGCAGCTTAGGGTCAGGGAACAATCAGCCCCAGCATTTT. It specifies CASSLGSGNNQPQHF.

V usage is TRBV4-1 and J usage is TRBJ1-1; D is unresolved. V was cut by 0 bases and J by 4 bases, with 12 bases left in between. The CDR3 totals 15 residues. CDR1 is MGHRA, CDR2 YSYEKL, per germline. DNA for the CDR3: TGCGCCAGCAGCCAAGATCAGGAGGGTCCCACTGAAGCTTTCTTT. This codes for CASSQDQEGPTEAFF.

This clone showed up just once. V and J are TRBV7-2 and TRBJ1-2; no firm D call. The CDR3 has 15 amino acids. Looked up from germline, CDR1 is SGHTA and CDR2 is FQGNSA. Deletions cut 5 bases from V and 1 base from J, with 14 bases between. CDR3 amino acids: CASSPRRDFNYGYTF. CDR3 nucleotide sequence: TGTGCCAGCAGCCCTCGACGGGATTTTAACTATGGCTACACCTTC.

The rearrangement links TRBV5-1 to TRBJ2-1; D is perhaps TRBD2 (5 bases). Between the trimmed V and J ends, which lost 2 bases and 4 bases, there was a span of 13 bases. Germline V CDR1 and CDR2: SGHRS, YFSETQ. This CDR3 is 15 amino acids long. In DNA form, the CDR3 reads TGCGCCAGCAGCTTAAGCCTAGAGGGTTACAATGAGCAGTTCTTC. This sequence encodes CASSLSLEGYNEQFF.

This rearrangement joins TRBV9 to TRBJ1-1; 8 positions agree with TRBD1. The CDR3 has 15 amino acids. Germline V gene sequence: CDR1 SGDLS, CDR2 YYNGEE. J lost 0 bases, V lost 0 bases, and 1 base had no gene match. CDR3 in amino acids: CASSVEDRVNTEAFF. The CDR3 coding sequence is TGTGCCAGCAGCGTAGAGGACAGGGTGAACACTGAAGCTTTCTTT.

The V gene is TRBV19, the J gene TRBJ2-1; tentatively, D is TRBD2 (5 bases). The germline V gene encodes CDR1 LNHDA and CDR2 SQIVND (reference sequence). Trimming took off 1 base at V and 5 bases at J, with 12 bases between the two ends. The CDR3 has 15 residues. The CDR3 protein is CASSIGGLVDNEQFF. CDR3 sequence (DNA): TGTGCCAGTAGTATAGGAGGGCTCGTAGACAATGAGCAGTTCTTC.

The chain couples TRBV29-1 to TRBJ2-5, with 9 nucleotides matching TRBD2. The end of the DNA fits TRBJ2-7 better, so the J call may be wrong. Per germline, CDR1 SQVTM and CDR2 ANQGSEA. The CDR3 length is 14 residues. In DNA form, the CDR3 reads TGCAGCGTCCTACTTGCGGGGGGGCCCCACGAGCAGTACTTC. Its protein product is CSVLLAGGPHEQYF.

The genes are TRBV29-1 and TRBJ2-1, with 11 bases fitting TRBD2. Looked up from germline, CDR1 is SQVTM and CDR2 is ANQGSEA. The V gene end was trimmed by 7 bases and the J gene end by 5 bases; junction bases not matched to a gene: 13. There are 16 residues in the CDR3. Here the CDR3 reads CSAIGTSGTYDNEQFF. CDR3 sequence (DNA): TGCAGCGCCATCGGGACTAGCGGTACATATGACAATGAGCAGTTCTTC.

This chain connects TRBV2 to TRBJ1-3, with 9 bases lining up with TRBD1. The V segment lost 8 bases and the J segment 2 bases; nucleotides outside the gene matches: 7. The germline gives CDR1 SNHLY, CDR2 FYNNEI. The CDR3 length is 15 residues. The CDR3: CASRDRVLTGNTIYF. CDR3 in DNA: TGTGCCAGCCGGGACAGGGTATTGACTGGAAACACCATATATTTT.

This clone was counted between two and nine times. The chain recombines TRBV4-2 with TRBJ1-1; D uncertain. Germline CDR1 and CDR2: LGHNA and YNFKEQ. Trimming cost V 1 base and J 1 base, with 7 bases left between them. The CDR3 contains 14 residues. The CDR3 DNA sequence: TGTGCCAGCAGCCAAGGAGCGGGGAACACTGAAGCTTTCTTT. This gives the protein CASSQGAGNTEAFF.

J is TRBJ1-5 and V is TRBV2; D unresolved. Deletions cut 4 bases from V and 1 base from J, with 11 bases between. Germline values: CDR1 SNHLY, CDR2 FYNNEI. The CDR3 spans 15 residues. This CDR3 is CASSAGVGSNQPQHF. The CDR3, as DNA: TGTGCCAGCAGTGCCGGGGTGGGGAGCAATCAGCCCCAGCATTTT.

V and J are TRBV7-3 and TRBJ1-2, with 7 bases matching TRBD1. There are 17 residues in the CDR3. The germline V gene encodes CDR1 SGHTA and CDR2 FQGTGA. V dropped 5 bases and J dropped 0; count of bases not matched to a gene: 12. The CDR3 spells CASSATSRTGTNYGYTF. CDR3 coding DNA: TGTGCCAGCAGCGCCACGAGTAGGACAGGAACTAACTATGGCTACACCTTC.

Worth noting for this clone: An end of the junction does not agree with germline; a read error may underlie this. V is TRBV7-9 and J is TRBJ1-2; a weak D match, TRBD1 (5 bases). CDR3 length: 15 amino acids. Germline V gene lookup returns CDR1 SEHNR and CDR2 FQNEAQ (reference sequence). The CDR3 spells CSSSSGGGSDYGYTF. CDR3 DNA sequence: TGTTCCAGCAGCTCCGGTGGGGGGTCCGACTATGGCTACACCTTC. Together with reference TRBV7-9 and TRBJ1-2, the CDR3 gives the full variable domain: DTGVSQNPRHKITKRGQNVTFRCDPISEHNRLYWYRQTLGQGPEFLTYFQNEAQLEKSRLLSDRFSAERPKGSFSTLEIQRTEQGDSAMYLCSSSSGGGSDYGYTFGSGTRLTVV.

This clone was observed a few times. The chain recombines TRBV6-1 with TRBJ1-1, with D perhaps matching TRBD1 (6 bases). Per the germline V gene, CDR1 is MNHNS and CDR2 is SASEGT. The CDR3 has 13 amino acids. With 10 bases removed from V and 0 bases from J, the gap between germline ends came to 12 bases. The CDR3: CATSRDMNTEAFF. For the CDR3, the DNA is TGTGCCACAAGCAGGGACATGAACACTGAAGCTTTCTTT.

The table lists this clone with a few counts. The chain carries TRBV19 and TRBJ2-1; 11 bases line up with TRBD1. Germline CDR1 reads LNHDA; CDR2 reads SQIVND (reference sequence). V gave up 1 base and J gave up 8 bases; unmatched junction bases: 7. This CDR3 is built from 16 residues. The CDR3 coding sequence is TGTGCCAGTAGTATAGTTTGGGGACAGGGGGAGCATGAGCAGTTCTTC. Amino acids: CASSIVWGQGEHEQFF.